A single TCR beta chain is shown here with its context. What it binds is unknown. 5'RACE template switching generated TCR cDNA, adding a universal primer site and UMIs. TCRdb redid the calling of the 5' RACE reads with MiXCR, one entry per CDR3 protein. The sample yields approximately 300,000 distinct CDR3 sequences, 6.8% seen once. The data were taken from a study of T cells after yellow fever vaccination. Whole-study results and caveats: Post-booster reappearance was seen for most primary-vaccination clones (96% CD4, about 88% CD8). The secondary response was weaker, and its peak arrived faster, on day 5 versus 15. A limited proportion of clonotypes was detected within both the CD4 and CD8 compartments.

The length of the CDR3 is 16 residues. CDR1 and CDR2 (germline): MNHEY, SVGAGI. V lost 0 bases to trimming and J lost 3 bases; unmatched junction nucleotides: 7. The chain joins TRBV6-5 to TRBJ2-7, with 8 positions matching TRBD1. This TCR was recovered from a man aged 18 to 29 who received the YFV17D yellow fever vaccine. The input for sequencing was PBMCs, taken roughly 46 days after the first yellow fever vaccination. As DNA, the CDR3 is TGTGCCAGCAGTTACTCCCGGGGCAGGGGGCTCTACGAGCAGTACTTC. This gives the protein CASSYSRGRGLYEQYF.